This TCR beta chain was recovered during a study of cytotoxic CD8 clonotypes in ibrutinib-treated CLL. The germline V gene has CDR1 SEHNR and CDR2 FQNEAQ (reference sequence). This CDR3 has 17 amino acids. After removal of 0 bases from V and 3 bases from J, the junction contained 3 bases not matched to a gene. Study results and caveats: A difference in sampling times existed between sustained-remission and progressing patients. Patients had baseline clonality above age-matched healthy donors, and this clonality moved with circulating CD8+ T-cell counts.

Some clones are missing from TCRdb's copy, which holds only in-frame ones; the method was immunoSEQ multiplex PCR. Of 110,000 to 150,000 clones listed, 70% to 80% are singletons. In the case of this clone: Its target is not known.

This clonotype was obtained from a human donor with chronic lymphocytic leukemia. The input for sequencing was PBMCs, taken after 24 months of ibrutinib treatment. This chain links TRBV7-9 with TRBJ2-7; 15 nucleotides match TRBD2. The CDR3: CASSLAEGLAGGYEQYF. The CDR3 region has the DNA TGTGCCAGCAGCTTAGCGGAGGGACTAGCGGGAGGCTACGAGCAGTACTTC.